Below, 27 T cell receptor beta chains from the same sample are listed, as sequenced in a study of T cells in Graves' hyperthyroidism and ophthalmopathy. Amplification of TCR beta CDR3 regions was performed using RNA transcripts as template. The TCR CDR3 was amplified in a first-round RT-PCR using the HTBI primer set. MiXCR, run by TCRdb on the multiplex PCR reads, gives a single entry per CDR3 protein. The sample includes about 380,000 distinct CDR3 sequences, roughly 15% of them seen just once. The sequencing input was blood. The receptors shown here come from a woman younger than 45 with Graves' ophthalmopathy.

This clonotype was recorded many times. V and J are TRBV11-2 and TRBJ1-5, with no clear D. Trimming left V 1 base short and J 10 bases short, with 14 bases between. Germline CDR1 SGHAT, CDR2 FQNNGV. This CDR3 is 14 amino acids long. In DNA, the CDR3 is TGTGCCAGCAGCTTAGGCGGATCCGCAAGCCCCCAGCATTTT. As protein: CASSLGGSASPQHF.

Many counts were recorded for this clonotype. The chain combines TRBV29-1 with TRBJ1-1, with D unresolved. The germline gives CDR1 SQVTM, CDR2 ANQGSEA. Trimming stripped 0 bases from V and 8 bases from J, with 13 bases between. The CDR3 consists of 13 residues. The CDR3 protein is CSVEDLSRQEAFF. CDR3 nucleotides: TGCAGCGTTGAAGATCTCTCCCGTCAGGAAGCTTTCTTT. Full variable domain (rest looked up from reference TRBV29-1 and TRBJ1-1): SAVISQKPSRDICQRGTSLTIQCQVDSQVTMMFWYRQQPGQSLTLIATANQGSEATYESGFVIDKFPISRPNLTFSTLTVSNMSPEDSSIYLCSVEDLSRQEAFFGQGTRLTVV.

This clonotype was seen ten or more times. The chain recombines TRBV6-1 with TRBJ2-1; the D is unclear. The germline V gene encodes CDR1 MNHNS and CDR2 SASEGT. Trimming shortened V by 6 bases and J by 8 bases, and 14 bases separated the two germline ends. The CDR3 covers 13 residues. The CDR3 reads CASSPDRGDEQFF. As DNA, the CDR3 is TGTGCCAGCAGCCCGGACCGTGGGGATGAGCAGTTCTTC.

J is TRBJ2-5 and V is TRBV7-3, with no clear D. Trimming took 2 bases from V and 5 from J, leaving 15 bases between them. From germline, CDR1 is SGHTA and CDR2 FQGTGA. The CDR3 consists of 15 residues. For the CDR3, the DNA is TGTGCCAGCAGCTTACGTCCGGGCGTAGGGGAGACCCAGTACTTC. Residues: CASSLRPGVGETQYF.

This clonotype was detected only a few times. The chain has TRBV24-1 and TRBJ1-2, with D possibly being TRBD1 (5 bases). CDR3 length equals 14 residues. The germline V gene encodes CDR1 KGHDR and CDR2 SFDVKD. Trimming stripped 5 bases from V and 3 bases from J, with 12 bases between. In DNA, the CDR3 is TGTGCCACCAGTGGAACGGGACCCTACTATGGCTACACCTTC. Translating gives CATSGTGPYYGYTF.

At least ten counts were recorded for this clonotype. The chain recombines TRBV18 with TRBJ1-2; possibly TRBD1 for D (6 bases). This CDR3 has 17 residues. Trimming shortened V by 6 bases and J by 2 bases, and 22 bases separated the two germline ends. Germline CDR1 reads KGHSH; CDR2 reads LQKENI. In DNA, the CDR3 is TGTGCCAGCTCCCCTTCGGCTATCCGGGGGCAAAACTATGGCTACACCTTC. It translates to CASSPSAIRGQNYGYTF.

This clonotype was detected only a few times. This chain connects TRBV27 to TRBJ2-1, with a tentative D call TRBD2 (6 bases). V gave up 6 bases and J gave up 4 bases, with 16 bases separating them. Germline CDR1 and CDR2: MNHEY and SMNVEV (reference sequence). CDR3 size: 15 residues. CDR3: CASSRGLSLYNEQFF. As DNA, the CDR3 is TGTGCCAGCAGCCGAGGACTAAGCCTTTACAATGAGCAGTTCTTC.

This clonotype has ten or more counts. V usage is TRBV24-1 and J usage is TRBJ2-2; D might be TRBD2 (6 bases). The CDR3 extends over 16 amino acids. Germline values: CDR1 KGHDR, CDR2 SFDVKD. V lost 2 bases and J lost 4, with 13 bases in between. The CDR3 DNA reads TGTGCCACCAGTGATTCCCACGGGGGATTCACCGGGGAGCTGTTTTTT. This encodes CATSDSHGGFTGELFF.

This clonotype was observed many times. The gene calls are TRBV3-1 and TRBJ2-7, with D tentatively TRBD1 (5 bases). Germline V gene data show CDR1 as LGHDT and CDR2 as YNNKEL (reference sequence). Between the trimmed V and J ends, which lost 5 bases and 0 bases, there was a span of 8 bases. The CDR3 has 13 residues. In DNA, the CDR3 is TGTGCCAGCAGCAGGGGAAACTCCTACGAGCAGTACTTC. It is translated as CASSRGNSYEQYF.

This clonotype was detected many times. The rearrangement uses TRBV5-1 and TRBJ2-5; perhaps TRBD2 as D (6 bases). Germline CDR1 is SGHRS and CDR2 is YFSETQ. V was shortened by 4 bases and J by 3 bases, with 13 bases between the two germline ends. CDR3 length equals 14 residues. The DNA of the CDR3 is TGCGCCAGCAGCATTCAGGGAGGAGAAGAGACCCAGTACTTC. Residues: CASSIQGGEETQYF.

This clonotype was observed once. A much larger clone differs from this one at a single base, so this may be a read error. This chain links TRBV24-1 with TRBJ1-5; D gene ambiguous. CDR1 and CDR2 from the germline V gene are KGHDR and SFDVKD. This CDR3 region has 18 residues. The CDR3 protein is CTTSDFSWSPYSNQPQHF. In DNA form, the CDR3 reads TGTACCACCAGTGATTTCTCGTGGTCCCCCTATAGCAATCAGCCCCAGCATTTT.

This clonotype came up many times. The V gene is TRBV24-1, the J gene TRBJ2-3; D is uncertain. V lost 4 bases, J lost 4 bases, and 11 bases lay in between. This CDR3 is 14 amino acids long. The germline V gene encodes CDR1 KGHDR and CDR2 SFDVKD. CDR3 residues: CATSEIGNADTQYF. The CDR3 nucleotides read TGTGCCACCAGTGAGATAGGGAATGCAGATACGCAGTATTTT.

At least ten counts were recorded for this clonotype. CDR3 sequence (DNA): TGTGCCAGCAGTTCCAACCTCAGGGGACGCAATTCACCCCTCCACTTT. Amino acid sequence: CASSSNLRGRNSPLHF. The rearrangement uses TRBV2 and TRBJ1-6, with D perhaps matching TRBD1 (6 bases). The germline CDR1 and CDR2 sequences are SNHLY and FYNNEI. With 5 bases removed from V and 7 bases from J, the gap between germline ends came to 18 bases. The CDR3 totals 16 residues.

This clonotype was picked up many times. CDR3 DNA sequence: TGTGCCAGCAGTTTTAAGGGGGGCGGTGAGCAGTTCTTC. This gives the protein CASSFKGGGEQFF. J is TRBJ2-1 and V is TRBV12-3 or TRBV12-4; D may be TRBD1 or TRBD2 (6 bases each). Between the trimmed V and J ends, which lost 3 bases and 9 bases, there was a span of 12 bases. The CDR3 totals 13 residues.

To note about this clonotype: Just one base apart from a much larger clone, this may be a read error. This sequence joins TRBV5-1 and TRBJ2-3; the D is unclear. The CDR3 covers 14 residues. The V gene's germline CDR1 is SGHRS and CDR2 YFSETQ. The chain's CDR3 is CAGSFSSSTDTQYF. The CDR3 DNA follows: TGTGCCGGCAGCTTCAGCTCTAGCACAGATACGCAGTATTTT.

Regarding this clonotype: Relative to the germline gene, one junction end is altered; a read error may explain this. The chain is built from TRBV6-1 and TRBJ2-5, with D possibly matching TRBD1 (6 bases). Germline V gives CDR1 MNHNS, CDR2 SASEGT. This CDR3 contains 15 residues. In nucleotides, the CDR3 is TGTGCCAGCAGTGAGAGCACAGGGCACCAAGTGACCCAGTACTTC. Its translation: CASSESTGHQVTQYF.

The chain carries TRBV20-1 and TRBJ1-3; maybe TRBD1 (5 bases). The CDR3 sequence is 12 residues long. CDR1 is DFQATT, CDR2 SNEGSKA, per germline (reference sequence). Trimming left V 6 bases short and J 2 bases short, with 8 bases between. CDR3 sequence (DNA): TGCAGTGCCAGGGAACCTGGAAACACCATATATTTT. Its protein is CSAREPGNTIYF.

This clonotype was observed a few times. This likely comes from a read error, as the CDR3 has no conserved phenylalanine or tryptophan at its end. CDR3 in amino acids: CSGRGPLNYGYTS. The CDR3 coding sequence is TGCAGTGGGCGGGGTCCACTTAACTATGGCTACACCTCC. This chain links TRBV20-1 with TRBJ1-2; D gene ambiguous. The CDR3 sequence is 13 residues long. From germline, CDR1 is DFQATT and CDR2 SNEGSKA (reference sequence). V was trimmed by 7 bases and J by 1 base, leaving 13 bases between them.

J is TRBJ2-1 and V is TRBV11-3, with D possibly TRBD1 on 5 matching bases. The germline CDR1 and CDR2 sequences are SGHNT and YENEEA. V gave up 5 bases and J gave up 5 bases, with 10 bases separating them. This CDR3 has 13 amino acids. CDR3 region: CASSVRQHNEQFF. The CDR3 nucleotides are TGTGCCAGCAGCGTAAGACAGCACAATGAGCAGTTCTTC.

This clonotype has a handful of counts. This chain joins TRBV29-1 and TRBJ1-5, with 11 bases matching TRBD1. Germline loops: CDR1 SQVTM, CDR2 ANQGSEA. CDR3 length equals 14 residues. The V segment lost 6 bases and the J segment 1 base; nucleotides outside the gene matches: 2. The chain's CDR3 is CSVGQGASNQPQHF. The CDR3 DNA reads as TGCAGCGTCGGACAGGGGGCGAGCAATCAGCCCCAGCATTTT.

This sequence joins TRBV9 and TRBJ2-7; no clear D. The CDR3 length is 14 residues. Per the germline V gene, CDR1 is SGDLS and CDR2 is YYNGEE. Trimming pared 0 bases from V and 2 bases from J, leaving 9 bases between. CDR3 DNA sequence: TGTGCCAGCAGCGTAGCTGTAATGCCCTACGAGCAGTACTTC. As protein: CASSVAVMPYEQYF.

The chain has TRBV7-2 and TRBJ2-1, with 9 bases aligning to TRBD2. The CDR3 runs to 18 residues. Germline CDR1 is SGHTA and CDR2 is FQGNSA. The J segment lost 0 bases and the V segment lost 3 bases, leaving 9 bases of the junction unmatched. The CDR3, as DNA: TGTGCCAGCAGCTTTAGCGGGGGCCCTAGGAGCTCCTACAATGAGCAGTTCTTC. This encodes CASSFSGGPRSSYNEQFF.

The CDR3 sequence is CASSHGTERANYGYTF. The CDR3 coding sequence is TGTGCCAGCAGCCATGGAACCGAAAGAGCTAACTATGGCTACACCTTC. The V and J genes are TRBV5-4 and TRBJ1-2; D is undetermined. The V and J ends lost 4 bases and 0 bases respectively, with 16 bases between them. Per the germline V gene, CDR1 is SGHNT and CDR2 is YYREEE (reference sequence). The length of the CDR3 is 16 residues.

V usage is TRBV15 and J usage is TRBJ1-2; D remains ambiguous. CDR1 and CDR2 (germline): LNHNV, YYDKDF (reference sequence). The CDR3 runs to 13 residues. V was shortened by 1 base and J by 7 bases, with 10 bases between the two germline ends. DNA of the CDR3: TGTGCCACCAGCAGAGCCCTAAAGGTTGGCTACACCTTC. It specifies CATSRALKVGYTF.

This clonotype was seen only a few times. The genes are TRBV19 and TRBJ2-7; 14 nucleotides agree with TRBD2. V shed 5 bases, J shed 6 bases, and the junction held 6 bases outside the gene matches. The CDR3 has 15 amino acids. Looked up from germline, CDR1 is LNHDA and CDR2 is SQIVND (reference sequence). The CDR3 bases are TGTGCCAGTAGTCGGACAGGGACTAGCGGGGGCGAGCAGTACTTC. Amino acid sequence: CASSRTGTSGGEQYF. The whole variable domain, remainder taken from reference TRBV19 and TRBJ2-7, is DGGITQSPKYLFRKEGQNVTLSCEQNLNHDAMYWYRQDPGQGLRLIYYSQIVNDFQKGDIAEGYSVSREKKESFPLTVTSAQKNPTAFYLCASSRTGTSGGEQYFGPGTRLTVT.

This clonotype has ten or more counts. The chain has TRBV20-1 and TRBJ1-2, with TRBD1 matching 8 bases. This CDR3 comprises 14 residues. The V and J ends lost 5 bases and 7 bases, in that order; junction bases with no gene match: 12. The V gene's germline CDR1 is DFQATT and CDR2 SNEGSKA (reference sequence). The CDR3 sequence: CSAATPGGVGGYTF. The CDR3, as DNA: TGCAGTGCTGCTACTCCAGGGGGCGTAGGTGGCTACACCTTC.

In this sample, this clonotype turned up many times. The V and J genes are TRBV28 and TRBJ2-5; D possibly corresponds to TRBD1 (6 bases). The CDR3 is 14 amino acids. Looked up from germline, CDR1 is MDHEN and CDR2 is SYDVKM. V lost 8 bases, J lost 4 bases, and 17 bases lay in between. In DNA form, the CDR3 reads TGTGCCAGCGGAACCGAAGGGACAAGAGAGACCCAGTACTTC. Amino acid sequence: CASGTEGTRETQYF. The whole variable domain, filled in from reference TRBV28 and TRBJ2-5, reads DVKVTQSSRYLVKRTGEKVFLECVQDMDHENMFWYRQDPGLGLRLIYFSYDVKMKEKGDIPEGYSVSREKKERFSLILESASTNQTSMYLCASGTEGTRETQYFGPGTRLLVL.